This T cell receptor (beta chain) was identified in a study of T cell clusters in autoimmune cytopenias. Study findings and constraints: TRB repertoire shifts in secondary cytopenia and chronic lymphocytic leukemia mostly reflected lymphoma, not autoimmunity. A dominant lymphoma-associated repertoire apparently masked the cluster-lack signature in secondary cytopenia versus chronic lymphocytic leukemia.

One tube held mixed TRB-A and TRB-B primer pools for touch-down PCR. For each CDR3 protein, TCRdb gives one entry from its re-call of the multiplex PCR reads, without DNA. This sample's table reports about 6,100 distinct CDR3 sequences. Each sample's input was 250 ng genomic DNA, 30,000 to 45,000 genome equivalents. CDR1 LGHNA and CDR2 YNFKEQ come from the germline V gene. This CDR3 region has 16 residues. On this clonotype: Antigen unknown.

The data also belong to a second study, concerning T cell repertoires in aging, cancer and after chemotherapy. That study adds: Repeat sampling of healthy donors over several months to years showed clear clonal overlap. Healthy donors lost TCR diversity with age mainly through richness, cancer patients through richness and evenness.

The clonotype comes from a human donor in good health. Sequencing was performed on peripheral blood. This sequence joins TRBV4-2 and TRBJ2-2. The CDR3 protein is CASSQDRAANTGELFF.